The 11 T cell receptor beta chains listed next were all sequenced from one sample in a study of metastatic and nonmetastatic thyroid tumors. With MiXCR, TCRdb called clones anew from the PCR reads. The sample records 25,000 to 35,000 clones, 16% being singletons. No treatment had been given to any patient before thyroid surgery. Input material: blood. Receptors originate from a female donor with papillary thyroid cancer or a benign thyroid nodule (not recorded which). Some clones in this sample may be carry-over from other donors' samples.

In this sample, this clone turned up a few times. The genes are TRBV19 and TRBJ1-2; D remains ambiguous. Trimming took 6 bases from V and 1 from J, leaving 9 bases between them. The germline gives CDR1 LNHDA, CDR2 SQIVND (reference sequence). The CDR3 runs 13 residues. The CDR3 DNA sequence: TGTGCCAGTAGGACAACGGATAACTATGGCTACACCTTC. This sequence encodes CASRTTDNYGYTF.

This clone appeared a few times. The rearrangement uses TRBV28 and TRBJ2-2, with D perhaps TRBD1 (5 bases). The CDR3 contains 15 residues. V lost 6 bases, J lost 3 bases, and 14 bases lay in between. Germline V gene lookup returns CDR1 MDHEN and CDR2 SYDVKM. CDR3 in DNA: TGTGCCAGCAGCACACAAGCAGGGTACACCGGGGAGCTGTTTTTT. Translated, it gives CASSTQAGYTGELFF. Combining the CDR3 with reference TRBV28 and TRBJ2-2 gives the whole variable domain DVKVTQSSRYLVKRTGEKVFLECVQDMDHENMFWYRQDPGLGLRLIYFSYDVKMKEKGDIPEGYSVSREKKERFSLILESASTNQTSMYLCASSTQAGYTGELFFGEGSRLTVL.

In regard to this clone: A much larger clonotype is one base distant, so this may be a read error. V and J are TRBV30 and TRBJ2-5, with TRBD2 matching over 7 bases. Germline V gives CDR1 GTSNPN, CDR2 SVGIG (reference sequence). CDR3 length: 14 residues. CDR3 sequence (DNA): TGTGCCTGGAGTTCCAGCGGGACCCAAGGGACCCAGTACTTC. This codes for CAWSSSGTQGTQYF.

This clone was found many times. The chain is built from TRBV20-1 and TRBJ2-1; D uncertain. V lost 5 bases to trimming and J lost 6 bases, with 11 bases between them. The CDR3 is 12 residues long. CDR1 and CDR2 (germline): DFQATT, SNEGSKA (reference sequence). DNA of the CDR3: TGCAGTGCTGGGGTTACCTTCAATGAGCAGTTCTTC. It is translated as CSAGVTFNEQFF.

Details on this clone: This sample also contains other DNA sequences that code for the same CDR3. The chain uses TRBV6-1 and TRBJ2-4, with 10 nucleotides matching TRBD2. The CDR3 is 12 residues long. CDR1 is MNHNS, CDR2 SASEGT, per germline. V dropped 6 bases and J dropped 13; count of bases not matched to a gene: 6. The CDR3 loop is CASRQPGLAQYF. CDR3 nucleotides: TGTGCCAGCAGGCAGCCGGGACTAGCGCAGTACTTC.

This clone was recorded many times. The CDR3 region has the DNA TGCGCCGGACCGAAGGGCCAGAACACAGATACGCAGTATTTT. This codes for CAGPKGQNTDTQYF. The gene calls are TRBV10-1 and TRBJ2-3; D ambiguous. This CDR3 comprises 14 residues. In germline, CDR1 is WNHNN, CDR2 SYGVQD (reference sequence). The V and J ends lost 11 bases and 2 bases respectively, with 17 bases between them.

This chain joins TRBV6-1 and TRBJ2-5, with 11 nucleotides matching TRBD2. Per germline, CDR1 MNHNS and CDR2 SASEGT. This CDR3 is built from 14 residues. With 5 bases clipped from V and 4 bases from J, the junction kept 3 bases outside the gene matches. The CDR3 DNA is TGTGCCAGCAGTCCCGGACTAGCGGGAGAGACCCAGTACTTC. It encodes CASSPGLAGETQYF.

This clone was counted many times. V gene TRBV5-1 combines with J gene TRBJ2-7, with 12 bases fitting TRBD2. From germline, CDR1 is SGHRS and CDR2 YFSETQ. The ends lost 5 bases at V and 5 bases at J; junction bases unmatched: 14. The CDR3 has 17 amino acids. CDR3 loop: CASSSRLAGEVAHEQYF. Written as DNA, the CDR3 is TGCGCCAGCAGTTCCCGACTAGCGGGAGAAGTAGCTCACGAGCAGTACTTC.

This clone was counted between two and nine times. V gene TRBV7-3 combines with J gene TRBJ1-2, with 9 bases lining up with TRBD1. Germline V gives CDR1 SGHTA, CDR2 FQGTGA. This CDR3 has 16 residues. J lost 6 bases, V lost 0 bases, and 8 bases had no gene match. CDR3 in DNA: TGTGCCAGCAGCTTAACCCCCGGGACAGGGCTTGATGGCTACACCTTC. Protein sequence: CASSLTPGTGLDGYTF.

In its sample, this clone was seen many times. The chain employs TRBV29-1 and TRBJ1-2, with D perhaps TRBD1 (6 bases). Germline lookup yields CDR1 SQVTM and CDR2 ANQGSEA. This CDR3 has 14 residues. V was shortened by 2 bases and J by 4 bases, with 14 bases between the two germline ends. The CDR3 loop reads CSVEPYRAAYGYTF. For the CDR3, the DNA is TGCAGCGTTGAACCCTACAGGGCCGCCTATGGCTACACCTTC. The whole variable domain, remainder taken from reference TRBV29-1 and TRBJ1-2, is SAVISQKPSRDICQRGTSLTIQCQVDSQVTMMFWYRQQPGQSLTLIATANQGSEATYESGFVIDKFPISRPNLTFSTLTVSNMSPEDSSIYLCSVEPYRAAYGYTFGSGTRLTVV.

There are many counts of this clone. Other DNA sequences in the same sample also yield this CDR3. The rearrangement uses TRBV5-1 and TRBJ2-1; the D gene is possibly TRBD2 (5 bases). The CDR3 consists of 17 residues. Germline V gene data show CDR1 as SGHRS and CDR2 as YFSETQ. Trimming shortened V by 7 bases and J by 1 base, and 21 bases separated the two germline ends. The CDR3 spells CASRGTKLVWSYNEQFF. For the CDR3, the DNA is TGCGCCAGCCGCGGAACGAAACTAGTATGGTCCTACAATGAGCAGTTCTTC.